Following are 14 T cell receptor beta chains from one sample sequenced in a study of blood T cell repertoires in COVID-19. The assay was immunoSEQ multiplex PCR, and TCRdb's table has in-frame clones only and misses some. The sample holds approximately 330,000 clones, about 91% seen once. Source material: peripheral blood. The receptor source for this set is a man aged 25-45 years with COVID-19, enrolled during active disease.

This chain links TRBV7-9 with TRBJ1-2; TRBD1 matches at 12 bases. The CDR3 has 15 residues. V shed 3 bases, J shed 8 bases, and the junction held 7 bases outside the gene matches. Germline-derived CDR1 and CDR2 are SEHNR and FQNEAQ (reference sequence). DNA of the CDR3: TGTGCCAGCAGCTTTTGGGACAGGGGGCCGGAGGGCTACACCTTC. This sequence encodes CASSFWDRGPEGYTF.

The chain recombines TRBV25-1 with TRBJ1-2, with no clear D. The CDR3 spans 13 residues. Trimming removed 3 bases at V and 3 bases at J, with 8 bases between. Germline V gene data show CDR1 as MGHDK and CDR2 as SYGVNS. CDR3 protein: CASSDFRDYGYTF. The DNA for the CDR3 is TGTGCCAGCAGTGATTTCCGGGACTATGGCTACACCTTC.

The V call is TRBV5-4, the J call TRBJ2-1, with D perhaps matching TRBD1 (6 bases). V lost 4 bases and J 5 bases, leaving 16 bases between the germline ends. The CDR3 has 15 amino acids. Germline-derived CDR1 and CDR2 are SGHNT and YYREEE (reference sequence). In DNA, the CDR3 is TGTGCCAGCAGCGACCCGGGACAAAGTCACAATGAGCAGTTCTTC. Translation: CASSDPGQSHNEQFF. The whole variable domain, remainder taken from reference TRBV5-4 and TRBJ2-1, is ETGVTQSPTHLIKTRGQQVTLRCSSQSGHNTVSWYQQALGQGPQFIFQYYREEENGRGNFPPRFSGLQFPNYSSELNVNALELDDSALYLCASSDPGQSHNEQFFGPGTRLTVL.

CDR3 residues: CASSTTPQGWSYEQYF. In nucleotides, the CDR3 is TGTGCCAGCAGCACTACTCCACAGGGCTGGTCGTACGAGCAGTACTTC. The J gene is TRBJ2-7, the V gene TRBV27; tentative D call: TRBD1 (6 bases). Germline values: CDR1 MNHEY, CDR2 SMNVEV (reference sequence). The CDR3 is made up of 16 amino acids. V was pared by 6 bases and J by 4 bases, with 22 bases between.

This chain connects TRBV12-3 or TRBV12-4 to TRBJ2-7, with unresolved D. Deletions cut 5 bases from V and 6 bases from J, with 8 bases between. The CDR3 length is 11 residues. CDR3 sequence (DNA): TGTGCCAGCAGTCGTCTGAGCGAGCAGTACTTC. It yields the protein CASSRLSEQYF.

The CDR3 bases are TGTGCCAGCAGCTTAGGTTCCAGAATATTCACTGAAGCTTTCTTT. It yields the protein CASSLGSRIFTEAFF. This chain joins TRBV7-2 and TRBJ1-1, with D hard to call. The V and J ends lost 1 base and 4 bases respectively, with 13 bases between them. Germline lookup yields CDR1 SGHTA and CDR2 FQGNSA. The CDR3 length is 15 residues. The variable domain in full, with the rest retrieved from reference TRBV7-2 and TRBJ1-1, is GAGVSQSPSNKVTEKGKDVELRCDPISGHTALYWYRQSLGQGLEFLIYFQGNSAPDKSGLPSDRFSAERTGGSVSTLTIQRTQQEDSAVYLCASSLGSRIFTEAFFGQGTRLTVV.

The genes are TRBV7-3 and TRBJ2-1, with D maybe TRBD2 (7 bases). Between the trimmed V and J ends, which lost 5 bases and 3 bases, there was a span of 17 bases. CDR1 and CDR2 (germline): SGHTA, FQGTGA. The CDR3 loop spans 16 amino acids. The DNA of the CDR3 is TGTGCCAGCAGCAACCTGAGGGGGGGAAGCTACAATGAGCAGTTCTTC. This sequence encodes CASSNLRGGSYNEQFF.

V and J are TRBV7-8 and TRBJ1-1, with D hard to call. There are 15 residues in the CDR3. Germline V lookup: CDR1 SGHVS, CDR2 FQNEAQ. V gave up 1 base and J gave up 0 bases, with 9 bases separating them. The CDR3 DNA reads TGTGCCAGCAGCTTAGTACGAACTATGAACACTGAAGCTTTCTTT. Protein sequence: CASSLVRTMNTEAFF. The full variable domain, with the rest looked up from reference TRBV7-8 and TRBJ1-1, is GAGVSQSPRYKVAKRGQDVALRCDPISGHVSLFWYQQALGQGPEFLTYFQNEAQLDKSGLPSDRFFAERPEGSVSTLKIQRTQQEDSAVYLCASSLVRTMNTEAFFGQGTRLTVV.

The chain uses TRBV11-2 and TRBJ1-2, with 9 bases matching TRBD1. J gave up 6 bases and V 6 bases, and 14 bases lay outside the gene matches. Germline V gene data show CDR1 as SGHAT and CDR2 as FQNNGV. CDR3 length: 16 residues. The DNA for the CDR3 is TGTGCCAGCAGTTATAACAGGGGGCTATTGGGTGATGGCTACACCTTC. Its translation: CASSYNRGLLGDGYTF.

V is TRBV6-5 and J is TRBJ1-4; no definite D call. Germline CDR1 is MNHEY and CDR2 is SVGAGI. The germline V and J ends were trimmed by 0 bases and 8 bases, with 13 bases remaining between them. This CDR3 contains 15 residues. The CDR3 DNA reads as TGTGCCAGCAGTTACTCGGGCAGGATGGGCGAAAAACTGTTTTTT. Translated, it gives CASSYSGRMGEKLFF.

V and J are TRBV15 and TRBJ2-4; D is possibly TRBD2 (5 bases). Trimming removed 0 bases from V and 6 bases from J, with 12 bases in between. CDR3 length: 15 amino acids. CDR1 is LNHNV and CDR2 is YYDKDF in the germline V gene (reference sequence). In nucleotides, the CDR3 is TGTGCCACCAGCAGAGATCGGGGTGGTCCAAACATTCAGTACTTC. Translated, it gives CATSRDRGGPNIQYF.

The chain combines TRBV7-8 with TRBJ2-2; no clear D gene. The CDR3 spans 14 residues. The germline V and J ends were trimmed by 6 bases and 3 bases, with 11 bases remaining between them. Germline V gene lookup returns CDR1 SGHVS and CDR2 FQNEAQ. The CDR3 reads CASRNRDYTGELFF. The CDR3 DNA follows: TGTGCCAGCAGGAACCGTGACTACACCGGGGAGCTGTTTTTT.

The J gene is TRBJ1-4, the V gene TRBV27; tentatively, D is TRBD1 (5 bases). The CDR3 is 13 amino acids. Germline V gene data show CDR1 as MNHEY and CDR2 as SMNVEV (reference sequence). The V and J ends lost 6 bases and 8 bases respectively, with 13 bases between them. CDR3 loop: CASRGPLEEKLFF. The CDR3 DNA follows: TGTGCCAGCAGGGGGCCCCTCGAAGAAAAACTGTTTTTT.

This chain uses TRBV16 with TRBJ1-2, with D maybe TRBD1 (6 bases). V lost 1 base and J lost 3, with 9 bases in between. Per germline, CDR1 KGHSY and CDR2 FQNENV. The CDR3 totals 14 residues. The CDR3, as DNA: TGTGCCAGCAGCCAATTCCCAGGGGACTATGGCTACACCTTC. It yields the protein CASSQFPGDYGYTF.